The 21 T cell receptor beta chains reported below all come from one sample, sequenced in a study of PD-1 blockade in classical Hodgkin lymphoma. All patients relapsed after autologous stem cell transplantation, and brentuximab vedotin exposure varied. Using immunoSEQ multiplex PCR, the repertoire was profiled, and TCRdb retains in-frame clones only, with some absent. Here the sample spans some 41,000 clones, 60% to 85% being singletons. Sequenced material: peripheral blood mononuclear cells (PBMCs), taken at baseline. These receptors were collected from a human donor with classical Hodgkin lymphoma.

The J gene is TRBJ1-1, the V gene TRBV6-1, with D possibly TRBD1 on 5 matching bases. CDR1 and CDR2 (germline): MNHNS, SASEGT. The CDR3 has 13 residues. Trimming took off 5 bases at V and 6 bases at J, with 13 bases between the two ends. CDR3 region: CASSYGGRSEAFF. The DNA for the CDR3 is TGTGCCAGCAGTTATGGGGGTAGGTCTGAAGCTTTCTTT.

The CDR3 DNA sequence: TGTGCCAGCAGCCCGACAGGCTACGAGCAGTACTTC. As protein: CASSPTGYEQYF. The J gene is TRBJ2-7, the V gene TRBV7-8; TRBD1 might be the D (6 bases). This CDR3 has 12 residues. V dropped 5 bases and J dropped 3 bases, with 8 bases sitting between them. CDR1 is SGHVS and CDR2 is FQNEAQ in the germline V gene. The full variable domain, rest sourced from reference TRBV7-8 and TRBJ2-7, is GAGVSQSPRYKVAKRGQDVALRCDPISGHVSLFWYQQALGQGPEFLTYFQNEAQLDKSGLPSDRFFAERPEGSVSTLKIQRTQQEDSAVYLCASSPTGYEQYFGPGTRLTVT.

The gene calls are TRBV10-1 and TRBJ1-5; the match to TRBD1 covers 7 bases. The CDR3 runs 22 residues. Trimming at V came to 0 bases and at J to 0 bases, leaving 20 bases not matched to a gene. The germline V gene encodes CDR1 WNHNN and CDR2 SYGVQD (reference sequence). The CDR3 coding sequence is TGCGCCAGCAGTGAGTCTAAATTCTGGGGACAGTCCGGATCCGGTAGCAATCAGCCCCAGCATTTT. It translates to CASSESKFWGQSGSGSNQPQHF.

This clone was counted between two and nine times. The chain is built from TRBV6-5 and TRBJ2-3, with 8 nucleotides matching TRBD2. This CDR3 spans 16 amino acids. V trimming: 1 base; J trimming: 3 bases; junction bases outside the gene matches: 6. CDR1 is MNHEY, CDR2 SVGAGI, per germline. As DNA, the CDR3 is TGTGCCAGCAGTTACTTCGCTAGCGGGCCAACAGATACGCAGTATTTT. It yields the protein CASSYFASGPTDTQYF.

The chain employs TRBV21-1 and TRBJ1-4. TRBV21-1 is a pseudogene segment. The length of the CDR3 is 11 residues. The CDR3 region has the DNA TGTGCCAGCAGCGAGGGGGGGAAACTGTTTTTT. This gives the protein CASSEGGKLFF.

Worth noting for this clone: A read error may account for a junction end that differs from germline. CDR3 sequence (DNA): TGCGCCAGCAGCCAAGACCGGACTAGCCCGGGGGACGAGCAGTACTTC. This codes for CASSQDRTSPGDEQYF. The chain employs TRBV7-9 and TRBJ2-7; the match to TRBD2 covers 8 bases. Germline CDR1 reads SEHNR; CDR2 reads FQNEAQ (reference sequence). The CDR3 is made up of 16 amino acids. The full variable domain, its missing parts supplied by reference TRBV7-9 and TRBJ2-7, is DTGVSQNPRHKITKRGQNVTFRCDPISEHNRLYWYRQTLGQGPEFLTYFQNEAQLEKSRLLSDRFSAERPKGSFSTLEIQRTEQGDSAMYLCASSQDRTSPGDEQYFGPGTRLTVT.

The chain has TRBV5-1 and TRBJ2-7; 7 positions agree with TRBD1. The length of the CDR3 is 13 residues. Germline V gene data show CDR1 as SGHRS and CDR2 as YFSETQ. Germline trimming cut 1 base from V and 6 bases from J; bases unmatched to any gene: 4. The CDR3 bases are TGCGCCAGCAGCTTGTCTTCAGGGGGCGAGCAGTACTTC. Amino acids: CASSLSSGGEQYF.

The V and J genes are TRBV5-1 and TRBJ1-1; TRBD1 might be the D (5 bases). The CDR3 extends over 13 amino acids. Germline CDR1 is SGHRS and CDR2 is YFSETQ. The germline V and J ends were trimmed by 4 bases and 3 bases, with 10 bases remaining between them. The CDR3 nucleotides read TGCGCCAGCAGCCCGGACACGGACACTGAAGCTTTCTTT. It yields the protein CASSPDTDTEAFF.

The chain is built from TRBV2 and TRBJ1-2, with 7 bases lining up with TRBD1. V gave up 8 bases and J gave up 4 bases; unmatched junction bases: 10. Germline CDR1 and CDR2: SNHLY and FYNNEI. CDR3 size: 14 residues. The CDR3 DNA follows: TGTGCCAGCCGGGAGGACAGGAACATCTATGGCTACACCTTC. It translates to CASREDRNIYGYTF.

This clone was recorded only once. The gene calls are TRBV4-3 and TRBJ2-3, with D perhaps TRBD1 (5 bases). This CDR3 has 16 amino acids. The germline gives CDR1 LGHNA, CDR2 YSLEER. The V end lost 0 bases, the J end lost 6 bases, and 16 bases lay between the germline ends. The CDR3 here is CASSQDMTDLADTQYF. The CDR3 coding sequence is TGCGCCAGCAGCCAAGATATGACAGACCTCGCCGATACGCAGTATTTT.

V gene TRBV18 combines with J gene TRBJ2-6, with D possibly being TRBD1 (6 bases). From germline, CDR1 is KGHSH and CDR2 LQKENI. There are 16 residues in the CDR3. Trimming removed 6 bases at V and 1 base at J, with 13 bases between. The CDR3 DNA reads TGTGCCAGCTCGCACTTACAGGGTTCTGGGGCCAACGTCCTGACTTTC. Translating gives CASSHLQGSGANVLTF.

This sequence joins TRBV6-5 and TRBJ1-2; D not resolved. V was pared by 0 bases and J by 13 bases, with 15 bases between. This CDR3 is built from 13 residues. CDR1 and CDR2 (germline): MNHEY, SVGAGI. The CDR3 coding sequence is TGTGCCAGCAGTTACTCGATATACGGGGAAGGCACCTTC. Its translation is CASSYSIYGEGTF.

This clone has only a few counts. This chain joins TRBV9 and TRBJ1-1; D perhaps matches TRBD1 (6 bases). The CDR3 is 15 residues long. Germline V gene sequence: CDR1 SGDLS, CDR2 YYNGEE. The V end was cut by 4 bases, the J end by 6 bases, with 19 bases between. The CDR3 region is CASSPEGVVGSEAFF. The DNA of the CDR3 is TGTGCCAGCAGCCCGGAGGGGGTTGTTGGCTCTGAAGCTTTCTTT.

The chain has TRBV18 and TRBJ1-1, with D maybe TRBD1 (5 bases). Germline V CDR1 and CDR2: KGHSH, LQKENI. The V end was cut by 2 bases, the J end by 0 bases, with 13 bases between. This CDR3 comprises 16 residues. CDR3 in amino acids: CASSPRRGFMNTEAFF. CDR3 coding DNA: TGTGCCAGCTCACCAAGGCGGGGGTTCATGAACACTGAAGCTTTCTTT.

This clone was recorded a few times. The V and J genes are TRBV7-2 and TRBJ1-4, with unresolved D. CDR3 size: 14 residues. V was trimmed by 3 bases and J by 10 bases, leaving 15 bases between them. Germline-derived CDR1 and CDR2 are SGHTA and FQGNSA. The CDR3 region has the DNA TGTGCCAGCAGCTTCGGGCTCCAGAGACCAAAACTGTTTTTT. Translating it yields CASSFGLQRPKLFF.

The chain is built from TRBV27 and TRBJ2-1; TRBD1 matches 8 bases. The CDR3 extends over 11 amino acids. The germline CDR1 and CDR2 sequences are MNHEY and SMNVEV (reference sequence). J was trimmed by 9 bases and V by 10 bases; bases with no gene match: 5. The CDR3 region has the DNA TGTGCCACTCGGACAGGGATTGAGCAGTTCTTC. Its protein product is CATRTGIEQFF.

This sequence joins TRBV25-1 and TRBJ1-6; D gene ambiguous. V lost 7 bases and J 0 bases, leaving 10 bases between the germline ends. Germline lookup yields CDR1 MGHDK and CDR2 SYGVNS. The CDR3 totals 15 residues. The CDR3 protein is CASIGVSSYNSPLHF. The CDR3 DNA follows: TGTGCCAGCATCGGCGTCAGCTCCTATAATTCACCCCTCCACTTT.

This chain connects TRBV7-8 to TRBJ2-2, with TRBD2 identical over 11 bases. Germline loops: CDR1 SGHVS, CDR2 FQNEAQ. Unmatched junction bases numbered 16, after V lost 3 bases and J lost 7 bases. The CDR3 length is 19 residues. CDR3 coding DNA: TGTGCCAGCAGCTTCGCGAGGGTACTAGCGGGAGAATTAGGCGGGGAGCTGTTTTTT. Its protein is CASSFARVLAGELGGELFF.

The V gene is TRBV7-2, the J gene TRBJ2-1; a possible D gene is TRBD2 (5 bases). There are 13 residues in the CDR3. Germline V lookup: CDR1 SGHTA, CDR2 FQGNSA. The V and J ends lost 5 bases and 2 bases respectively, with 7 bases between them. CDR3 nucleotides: TGTGCCAGCAGCGCTAGCCCCTACAATGAGCAGTTCTTC. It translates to CASSASPYNEQFF.

The CDR3 loop reads CASSLSSGMGETQYF. Written as DNA, the CDR3 is TGTGCCAGCAGCTTGTCTAGCGGGATGGGGGAGACCCAGTACTTC. V gene TRBV5-4 combines with J gene TRBJ2-5; 9 positions match TRBD2. CDR1 SGHNT and CDR2 YYREEE come from the germline V gene (reference sequence). The CDR3 is made up of 15 amino acids. After removal of 1 base from V and 5 bases from J, the junction contained 6 bases not matched to a gene.

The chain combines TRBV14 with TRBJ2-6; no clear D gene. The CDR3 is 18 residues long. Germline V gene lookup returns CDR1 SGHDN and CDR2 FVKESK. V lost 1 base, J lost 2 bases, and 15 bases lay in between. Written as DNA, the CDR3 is TGTGCCAGCAGCCAAGGGTGGCCCGCGACAACTGGGGCCAACGTCCTGACTTTC. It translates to CASSQGWPATTGANVLTF.